This T cell receptor beta chain was recorded in a study of blood T cell repertoires in COVID-19. Background on the study: The United States, Italy and Spain provided the acute and convalescent COVID-19 samples. T cells, B-cell-depleted T cells, or PBMCs provided the cDNA or gDNA that served as material.

In the original workflow: Reference gene primer amplification gave nucleated cell count estimates. Generated by immunoSEQ multiplex PCR, the TCRdb table keeps only in-frame clones and is missing some. V, J and clone size reflect that table, while D and trimming were determined from the DNA. The sample shows 200,000 to 250,000 clones, about four fifths of them seen only once. This clone was recorded only once. Trimming cost V 2 bases and J 4 bases, with 15 bases left between them. Germline loops: CDR1 MDHEN, CDR2 SYDVKM. CDR3 length equals 16 residues. The chain joins TRBV28 to TRBJ1-5, with D possibly TRBD1 on 5 matching bases. The receptor was isolated from a woman aged 55-70 years with acute or convalescent COVID-19. Specimen: peripheral blood. The CDR3 region has the DNA TGTGCCAGCAGTTTAATATTGACAGTTCCTAATCAGCCCCAGCATTTT. It specifies CASSLILTVPNQPQHF.